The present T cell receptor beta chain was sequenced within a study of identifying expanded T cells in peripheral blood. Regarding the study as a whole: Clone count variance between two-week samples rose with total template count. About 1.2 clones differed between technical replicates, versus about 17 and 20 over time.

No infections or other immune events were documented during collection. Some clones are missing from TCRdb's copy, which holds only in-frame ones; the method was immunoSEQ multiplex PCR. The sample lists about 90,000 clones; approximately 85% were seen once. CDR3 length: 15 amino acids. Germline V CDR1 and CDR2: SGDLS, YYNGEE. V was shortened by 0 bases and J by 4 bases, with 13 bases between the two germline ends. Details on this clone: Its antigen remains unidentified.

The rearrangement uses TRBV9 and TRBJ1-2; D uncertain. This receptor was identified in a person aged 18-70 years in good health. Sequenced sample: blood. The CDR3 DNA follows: TGTGCCAGCAGCGTAGACTGGGAACTGAGCTATGGCTACACCTTC. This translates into CASSVDWELSYGYTF.